Ten or more counts support the clone carrying this T cell receptor (beta chain). Its specificity is unknown. The data derive from a study of neurological immune-mediated disorders. The unsorted libraries were made from 2 million PBMCs kept at -80 C. TCRdb itself ran the 5' RACE reads through MiXCR, one entry per CDR3 protein. Here the sample spans tens of thousands of distinct CDR3 sequences, 4% to 5.5% being singletons. Study conclusions and caveats: The multiple sclerosis repertoire cluster had no clinical or MRI feature associated with it. Sharing of CDR3 amino acid sequences among expanded clones across subjects was absent, suggesting private repertoires in all groups.

Per the germline V gene, CDR1 is ENHRY and CDR2 is SYGVKD. V was clipped by 2 bases and J by 9 bases; unmatched bases: 10. The CDR3 is 15 amino acids. The gene calls are TRBV10-3 and TRBJ2-1, with TRBD1 identical over 7 bases. This clonotype originated in an older woman with multiple sclerosis. The sequenced sample consisted of PBMCs. The CDR3 loop is CAISETLQGSGEQFF. The CDR3, as DNA: TGTGCCATCAGTGAGACACTACAGGGGAGTGGTGAGCAGTTCTTC.